This TCR beta chain was recorded in a study of immune evolution from preneoplasia to lung adenocarcinoma. Study-wide findings and caveats: Clonality was highest in normal lung, lower in later-stage lesions apparently.

A note on this clone: The antigen is unknown.

This table comes from immunoSEQ multiplex PCR, and its TCRdb copy is limited to in-frame clones, with some not included. There are about 11,000 clones in the sample; more than 60% occur only once, and approximately 4.1% lies in the top ten. The TCR comes from a person aged 60-80 years with lung adenocarcinoma. The specimen sequenced was FFPE minimally invasive lung adenocarcinoma tissue.

The DNA for the CDR3 is TGTGCAAGGCCGTCGCCCTGCGAGCAGTACTTC. Its protein product is CARPSPCEQYF. V and J are TRBV12-2 and TRBJ2-7. TRBV12-2 is a recognized pseudogene. This CDR3 has 11 amino acids.